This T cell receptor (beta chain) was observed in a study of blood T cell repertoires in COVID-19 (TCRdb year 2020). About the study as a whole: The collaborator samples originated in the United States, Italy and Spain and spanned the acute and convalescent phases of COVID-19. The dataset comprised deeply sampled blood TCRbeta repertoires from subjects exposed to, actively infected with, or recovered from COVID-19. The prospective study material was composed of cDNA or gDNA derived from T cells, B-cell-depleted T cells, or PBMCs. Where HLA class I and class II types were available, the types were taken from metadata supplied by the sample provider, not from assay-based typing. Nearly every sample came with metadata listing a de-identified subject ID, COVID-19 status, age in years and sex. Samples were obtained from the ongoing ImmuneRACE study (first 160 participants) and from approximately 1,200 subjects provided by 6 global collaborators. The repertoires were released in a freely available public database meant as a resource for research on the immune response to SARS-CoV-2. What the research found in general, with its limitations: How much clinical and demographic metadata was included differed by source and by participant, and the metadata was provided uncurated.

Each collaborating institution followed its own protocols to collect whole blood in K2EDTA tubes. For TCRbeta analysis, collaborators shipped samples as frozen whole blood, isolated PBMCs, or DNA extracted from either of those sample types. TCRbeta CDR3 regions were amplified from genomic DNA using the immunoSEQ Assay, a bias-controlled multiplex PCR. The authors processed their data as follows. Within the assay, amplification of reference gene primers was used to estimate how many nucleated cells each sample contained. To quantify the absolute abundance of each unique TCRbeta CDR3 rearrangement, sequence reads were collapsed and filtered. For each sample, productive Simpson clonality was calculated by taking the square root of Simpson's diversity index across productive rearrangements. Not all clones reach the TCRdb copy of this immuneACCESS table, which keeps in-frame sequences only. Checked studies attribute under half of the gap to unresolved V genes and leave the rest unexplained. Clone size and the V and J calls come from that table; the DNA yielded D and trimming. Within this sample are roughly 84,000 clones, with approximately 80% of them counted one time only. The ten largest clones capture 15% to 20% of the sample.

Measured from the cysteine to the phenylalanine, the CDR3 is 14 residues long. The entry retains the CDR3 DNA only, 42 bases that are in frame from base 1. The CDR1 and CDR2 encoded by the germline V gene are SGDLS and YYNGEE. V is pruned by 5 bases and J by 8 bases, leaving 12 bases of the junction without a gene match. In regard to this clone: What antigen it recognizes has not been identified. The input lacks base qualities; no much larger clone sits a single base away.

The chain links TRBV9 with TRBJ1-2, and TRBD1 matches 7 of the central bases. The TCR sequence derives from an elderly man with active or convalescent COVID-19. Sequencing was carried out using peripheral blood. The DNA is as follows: TGTGCCAGCAGGCCGGGAGGGGGCTTGGGAGGCTACACCTTC. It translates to CASRPGGGLGGYTF. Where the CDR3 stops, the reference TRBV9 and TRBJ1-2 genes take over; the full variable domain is DSGVTQTPKHLITATGQRVTLRCSPRSGDLSVYWYQQSLDQGLQFLIQYYNGEERAKGNILERFSAQQFPDLHSELNLSSLELGDSALYFCASRPGGGLGGYTFGSGTRLTVV.